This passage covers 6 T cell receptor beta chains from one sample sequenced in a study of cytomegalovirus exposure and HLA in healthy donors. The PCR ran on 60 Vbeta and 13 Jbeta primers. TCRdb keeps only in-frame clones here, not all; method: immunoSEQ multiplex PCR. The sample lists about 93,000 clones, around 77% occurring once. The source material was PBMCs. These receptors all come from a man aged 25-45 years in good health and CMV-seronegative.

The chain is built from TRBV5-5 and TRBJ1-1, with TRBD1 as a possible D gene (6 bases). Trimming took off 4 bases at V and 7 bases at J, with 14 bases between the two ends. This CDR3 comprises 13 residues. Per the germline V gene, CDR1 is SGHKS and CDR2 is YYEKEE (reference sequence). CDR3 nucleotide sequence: TGTGCCAGCAGCCCAGGGGTCTCCATTGAAGCTTTCTTT. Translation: CASSPGVSIEAFF.

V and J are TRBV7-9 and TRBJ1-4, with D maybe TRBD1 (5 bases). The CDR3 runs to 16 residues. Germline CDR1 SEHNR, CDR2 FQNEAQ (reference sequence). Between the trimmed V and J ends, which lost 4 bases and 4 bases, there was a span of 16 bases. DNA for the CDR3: TGTGCCAGCAGCTCCCAACTGACAGTCAATAATGAAAAACTGTTTTTT. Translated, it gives CASSSQLTVNNEKLFF.

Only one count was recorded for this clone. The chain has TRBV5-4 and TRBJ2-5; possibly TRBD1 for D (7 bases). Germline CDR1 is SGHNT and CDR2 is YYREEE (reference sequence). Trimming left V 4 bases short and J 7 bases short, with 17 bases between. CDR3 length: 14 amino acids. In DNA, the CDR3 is TGTGCCAGCAGCCACTCCGGGACAGCGGGGACCCAGTACTTC. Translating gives CASSHSGTAGTQYF.

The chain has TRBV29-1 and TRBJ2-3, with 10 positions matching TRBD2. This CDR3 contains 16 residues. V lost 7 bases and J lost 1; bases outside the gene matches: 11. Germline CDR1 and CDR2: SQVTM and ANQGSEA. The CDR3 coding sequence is TGCAGCGGTGCTAGCGGGAGTTTGGGGCGCACAGATACGCAGTATTTT. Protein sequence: CSGASGSLGRTDTQYF.

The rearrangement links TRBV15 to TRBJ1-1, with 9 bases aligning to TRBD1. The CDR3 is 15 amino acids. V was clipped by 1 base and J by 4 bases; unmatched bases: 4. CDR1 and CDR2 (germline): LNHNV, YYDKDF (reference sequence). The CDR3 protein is CATSRADRGVTEAFF. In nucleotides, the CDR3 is TGTGCCACCAGCAGAGCAGACAGGGGGGTCACTGAAGCTTTCTTT.

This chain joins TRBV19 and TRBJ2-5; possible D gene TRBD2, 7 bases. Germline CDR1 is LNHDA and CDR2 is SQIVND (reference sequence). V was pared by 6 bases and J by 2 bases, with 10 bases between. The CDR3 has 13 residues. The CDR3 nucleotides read TGTGCCAGTAGGGGGGGGGCTCAAGAGACCCAGTACTTC. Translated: CASRGGAQETQYF.